The rows below give T cell receptor beta chains drawn from one sample of a study of CD8+CD57+ T cells in acquired aplastic anemia. One entry per CDR3 protein results from TCRdb running MiXCR on the reads. The table records about 160,000 distinct CDR3 sequences, about 50% of them present only once. Sequencing input: sorted CD4+, CD8+, or CD8+CD57+ T cells (not recorded which) from PBMCs. The receptor set was obtained from a human donor with aplastic anemia. Each CDR3 is given with its conserved first and last residue. Each record gives: clone size, V gene, J gene, D gene, CDR3 protein, CDR3 DNA. A D gene is named only where the DNA matches it firmly. Size is omitted from some rows. Given values are once, few, many or a class for expanded clones.

many	TRBV9	TRBJ1-1	.	CASSQGGGADTEAFF	TGTGCCAGCAGCCAAGGGGGGGGTGCGGACACTGAAGCTTTCTTT
.	TRBV20-1	TRBJ1-2	.	CSARGTPHGYTF	TGCAGTGCTAGGGGGACACCCCACGGCTACACCTTC
many	TRBV7-2	TRBJ1-5	.	CASSIAHGGNQPQHF	TGTGCCAGCAGCATCGCCCACGGTGGGAATCAGCCCCAGCATTTT
.	TRBV7-2	TRBJ2-5	TRBD1	CASSRIGGGLETQYF	TGTGCCAGCAGCAGGATAGGGGGCGGATTAGAGACCCAGTACTTC
.	TRBV15	TRBJ2-3	TRBD2	CATSSYQTSGSADTQYF	TGTGCCACCAGCAGCTACCAAACTAGCGGGAGCGCAGATACGCAGTATTTT
.	TRBV24-1	TRBJ2-1	.	CATSHLAYNEQFF	TGTGCCACCTCACACCTAGCGTACAATGAGCAGTTCTTC
many	TRBV12-5	TRBJ1-5	.	CASVATGRGNQPQHF	TGTGCTAGTGTCGCCACAGGTAGGGGAAATCAGCCCCAGCATTTT
many	TRBV9	TRBJ1-4	.	CASSEGAGTLEKLFF	TGTGCCAGCAGCGAGGGTGCAGGCACTCTTGAAAAACTGTTTTTT
.	TRBV19	TRBJ1-1	.	CASSIDRVNTEAFF	TGTGCCAGTAGTATAGATCGAGTTAACACTGAAGCTTTCTTT
.	TRBV10-3	TRBJ1-1	.	CAISEGTGREAFF	TGTGCCATCAGTGAGGGCACGGGACGTGAAGCTTTCTTT
.	TRBV19	TRBJ2-1	TRBD1	CAASRGQGIWNEQFF	TGTGCCGCTAGTAGGGGACAGGGGATCTGGAATGAGCAGTTCTTC
.	TRBV19	TRBJ2-2	TRBD2	CANNLAGETGELFF	TGTGCCAATAATCTAGCGGGGGAGACCGGGGAGCTGTTTTTT
.	TRBV19	TRBJ2-7	TRBD1	CASSRLLQGPYGQYF	TGTGCCAGTAGTAGGCTTCTACAGGGGCCCTACGGGCAGTACTTC
many	TRBV4-1	TRBJ1-1	.	CASSQAEEAFF	TGCGCCAGCAGCCAGGCAGAAGAAGCTTTCTTT
many	TRBV9	TRBJ2-7	TRBD2	CASSVGGGAYEQYF	TGTGCCAGCAGCGTTGGCGGGGGAGCCTACGAGCAGTACTTC
.	TRBV29-1	TRBJ2-7	TRBD2	CSVEGTRAGAPYEQYF	TGCAGCGTTGAAGGGACGAGGGCGGGAGCTCCCTACGAGCAGTACTTC
.	TRBV19	TRBJ2-2	.	CASSPRAGRSGELLF	TGTGCCAGTAGTCCCAGGGCAGGGAGATCCGGGGAGCTGCTTTTT
many	TRBV5-4	TRBJ2-7	.	CASSLGGSGATYEQYF	TGTGCCAGCAGCTTGGGGGGTTCTGGGGCCACCTACGAGCAGTACTTC
many	TRBV12-3/TRBV12-4	TRBJ2-7	.	CASTSQGYEQYF	TGTGCCAGCACTAGCCAGGGATACGAGCAGTACTTC
.	TRBV5-1	TRBJ1-2	.	CAPSGRGGLDYGYTF	TGCGCCCCCTCGGGGAGGGGAGGGTTAGACTATGGCTACACCTTC
few	TRBV10-2	TRBJ2-7	TRBD1	CASSVTGEVIDEQYF	TGTGCCAGCAGCGTCACAGGGGAAGTAATCGACGAGCAGTACTTC
.	TRBV10-3	TRBJ1-3	.	CAISESTPAGNTIYF	TGTGCCATCAGTGAGTCGACACCGGCAGGAAACACCATATATTTT
.	TRBV7-2	TRBJ1-6	.	CASSSKYSPLHF	TGTGCCAGCAGCTCGAAATATTCACCCCTCCACTTT
.	TRBV2	TRBJ2-7	.	CASSEVGRGEQYF	TGTGCCAGCAGTGAAGTCGGCAGGGGCGAGCAGTACTTC
few	TRBV24-1	TRBJ2-7	TRBD1	CATSDLSQGEQYF	TGTGCCACCAGTGATTTGTCACAGGGGGAGCAGTACTTC
many	TRBV6-5	TRBJ2-2	.	CASSLSSGELFF	TGTGCCAGCAGCCTATCATCCGGGGAGCTGTTTTTT
.	TRBV7-2	TRBJ1-2	.	CASSAQGTYGYTF	TGTGCCAGCAGCGCACAAGGGACCTATGGCTACACCTTC
few	TRBV20-1	TRBJ2-1	TRBD2	CSAREGSGYNEQFF	TGCAGTGCTAGAGAGGGTAGCGGGTACAATGAGCAGTTCTTC
few	TRBV27	TRBJ2-1	.	CASSFSPARSGTDSDEQFF	TGTGCCAGCAGTTTTTCTCCCGCACGATCCGGGACCGATTCCGATGAGCAGTTCTTC
many	TRBV29-1	TRBJ2-1	.	CSVEVPPGGREQFF	TGCAGCGTTGAAGTACCCCCGGGGGGCAGGGAGCAGTTCTTC
.	TRBV13	TRBJ2-7	TRBD2	CASRVGTSGILAYEQYF	TGTGCCAGCAGGGTAGGGACTAGCGGGATCCTCGCCTACGAGCAGTACTTC